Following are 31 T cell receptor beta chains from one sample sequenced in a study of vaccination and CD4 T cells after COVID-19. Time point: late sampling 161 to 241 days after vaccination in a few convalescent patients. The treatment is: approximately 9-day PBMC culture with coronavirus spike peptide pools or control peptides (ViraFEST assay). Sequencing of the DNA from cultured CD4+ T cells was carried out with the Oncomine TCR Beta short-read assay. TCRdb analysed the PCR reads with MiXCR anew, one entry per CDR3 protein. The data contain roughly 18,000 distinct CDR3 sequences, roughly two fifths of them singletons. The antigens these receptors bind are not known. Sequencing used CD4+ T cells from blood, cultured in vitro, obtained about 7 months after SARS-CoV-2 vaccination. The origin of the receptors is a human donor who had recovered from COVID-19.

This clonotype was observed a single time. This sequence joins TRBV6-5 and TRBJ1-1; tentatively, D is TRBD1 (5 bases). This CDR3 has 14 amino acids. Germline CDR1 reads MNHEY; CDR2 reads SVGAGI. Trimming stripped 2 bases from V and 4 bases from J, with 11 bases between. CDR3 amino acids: CASSYGGGITEAFF. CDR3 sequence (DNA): TGTGCCAGCAGTTACGGTGGGGGAATCACTGAAGCTTTCTTT.

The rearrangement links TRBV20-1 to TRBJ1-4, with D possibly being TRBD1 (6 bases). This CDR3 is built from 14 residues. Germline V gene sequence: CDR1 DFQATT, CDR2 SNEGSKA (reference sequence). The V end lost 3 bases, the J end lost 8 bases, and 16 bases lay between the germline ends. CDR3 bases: TGCAGTGCTAGGGGAGGGGGGGCAGGGGAAAAACTGTTTTTT. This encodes CSARGGGAGEKLFF.

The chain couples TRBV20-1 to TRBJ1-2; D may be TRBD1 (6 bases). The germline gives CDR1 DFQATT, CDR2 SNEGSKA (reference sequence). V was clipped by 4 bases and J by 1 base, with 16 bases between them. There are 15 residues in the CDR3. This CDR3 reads CSAKIPGHDNYGYTF. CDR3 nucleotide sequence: TGCAGTGCTAAAATACCGGGACACGATAACTATGGCTACACCTTC.

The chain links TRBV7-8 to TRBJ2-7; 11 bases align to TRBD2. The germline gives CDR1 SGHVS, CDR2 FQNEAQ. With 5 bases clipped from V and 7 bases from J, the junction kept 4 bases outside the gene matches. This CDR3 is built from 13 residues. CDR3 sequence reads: CASSRLAGHEQYF. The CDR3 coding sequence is TGTGCCAGCAGCAGACTAGCGGGACATGAGCAGTACTTC.

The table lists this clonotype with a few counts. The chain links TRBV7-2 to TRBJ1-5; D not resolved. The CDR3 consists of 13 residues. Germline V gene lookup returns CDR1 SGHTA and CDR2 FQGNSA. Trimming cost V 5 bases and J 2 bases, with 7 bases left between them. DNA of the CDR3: TGTGCCAGCAGCGAGGGTGGCAATCAGCCCCAGCATTTT. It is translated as CASSEGGNQPQHF.

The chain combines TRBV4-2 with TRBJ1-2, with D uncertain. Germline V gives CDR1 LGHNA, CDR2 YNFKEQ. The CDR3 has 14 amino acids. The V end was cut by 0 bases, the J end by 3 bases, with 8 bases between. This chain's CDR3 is CASSQEMVDYGYTF. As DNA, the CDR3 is TGTGCCAGCAGCCAAGAAATGGTGGACTATGGCTACACCTTC.

CDR3 loop: CASSQDAWDRGNYEQYF. The CDR3 bases are TGCGCCAGCAGCCAAGATGCCTGGGACAGGGGGAATTACGAGCAGTACTTC. The genes are TRBV4-3 and TRBJ2-7, with 11 bases that match TRBD1. The CDR3 is made up of 17 amino acids. Germline values: CDR1 LGHNA, CDR2 YSLEER. Trimming at V came to 0 bases and at J to 4 bases, leaving 8 bases not matched to a gene.

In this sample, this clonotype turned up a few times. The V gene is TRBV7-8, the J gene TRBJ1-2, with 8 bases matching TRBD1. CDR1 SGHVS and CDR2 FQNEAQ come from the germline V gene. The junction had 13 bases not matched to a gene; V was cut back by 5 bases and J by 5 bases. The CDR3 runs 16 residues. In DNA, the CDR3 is TGTGCCAGCAGCGCCACCAGGGGGCTCGTCCTTTATGGCTACACCTTC. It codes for CASSATRGLVLYGYTF.

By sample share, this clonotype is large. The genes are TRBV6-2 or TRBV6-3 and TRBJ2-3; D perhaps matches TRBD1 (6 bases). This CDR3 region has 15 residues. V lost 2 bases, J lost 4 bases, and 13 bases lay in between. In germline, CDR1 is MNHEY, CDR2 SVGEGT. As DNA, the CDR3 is TGTGCCAGCAGTTACCAGGGCGAGGGGGCAGATACGCAGTATTTT. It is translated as CASSYQGEGADTQYF.

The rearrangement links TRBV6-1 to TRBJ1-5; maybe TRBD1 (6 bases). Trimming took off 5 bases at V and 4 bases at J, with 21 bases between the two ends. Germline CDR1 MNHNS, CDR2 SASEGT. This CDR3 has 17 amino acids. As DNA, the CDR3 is TGTGCCAGCAGTCCCGGGACAACTGCGACGAGTAATCAGCCCCAGCATTTT. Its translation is CASSPGTTATSNQPQHF.

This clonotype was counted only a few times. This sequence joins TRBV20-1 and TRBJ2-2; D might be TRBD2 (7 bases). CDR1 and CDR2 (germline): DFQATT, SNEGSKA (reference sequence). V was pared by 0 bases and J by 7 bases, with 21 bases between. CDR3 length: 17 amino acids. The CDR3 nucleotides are TGCAGTGCTAGAGATGCCGGGGGGCGCAGGGCGGGCGGGGAGCTGTTTTTT. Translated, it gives CSARDAGGRRAGGELFF.

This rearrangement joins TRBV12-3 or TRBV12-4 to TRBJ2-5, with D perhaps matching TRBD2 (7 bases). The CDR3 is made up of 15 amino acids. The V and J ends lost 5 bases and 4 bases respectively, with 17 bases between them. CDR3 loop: CASSLRGAGGETQYF. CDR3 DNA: TGTGCCAGCAGTCTACGGGGGGCCGGAGGAGAGACCCAGTACTTC.

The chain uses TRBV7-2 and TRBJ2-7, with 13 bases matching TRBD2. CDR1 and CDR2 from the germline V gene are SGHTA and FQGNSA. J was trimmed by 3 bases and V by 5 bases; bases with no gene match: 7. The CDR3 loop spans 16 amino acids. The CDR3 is CASSSTGTSGNYEQYF. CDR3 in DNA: TGTGCCAGCAGCAGCACCGGGACTAGCGGGAACTACGAGCAGTACTTC.

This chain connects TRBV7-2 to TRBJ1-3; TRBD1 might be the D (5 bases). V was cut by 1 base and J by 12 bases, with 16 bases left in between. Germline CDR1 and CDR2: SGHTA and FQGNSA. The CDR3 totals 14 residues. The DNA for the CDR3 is TGTGCCAGCAGCTTAGACAGACAGTCCTCCGACATATATTTT. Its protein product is CASSLDRQSSDIYF.

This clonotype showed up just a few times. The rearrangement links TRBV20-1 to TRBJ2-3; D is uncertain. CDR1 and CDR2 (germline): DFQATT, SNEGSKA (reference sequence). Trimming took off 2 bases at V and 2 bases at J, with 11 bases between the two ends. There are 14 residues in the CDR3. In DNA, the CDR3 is TGCAGTGCTAGAATGCAGACGGCCACAGATACGCAGTATTTT. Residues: CSARMQTATDTQYF.

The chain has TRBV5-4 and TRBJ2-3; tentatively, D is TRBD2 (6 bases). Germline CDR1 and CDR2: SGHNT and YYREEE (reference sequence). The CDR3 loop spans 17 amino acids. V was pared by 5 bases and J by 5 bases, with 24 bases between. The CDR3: CASRSGAGTPRGDTQYF. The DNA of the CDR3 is TGTGCCAGCAGATCCGGAGCGGGTACACCACGAGGAGATACGCAGTATTTT.

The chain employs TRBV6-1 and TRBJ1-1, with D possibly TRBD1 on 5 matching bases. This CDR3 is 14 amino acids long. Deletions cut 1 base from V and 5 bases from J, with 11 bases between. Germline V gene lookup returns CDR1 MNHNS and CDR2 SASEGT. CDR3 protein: CASSEVGVVTEAFF. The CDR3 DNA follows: TGTGCCAGCAGTGAAGTAGGGGTGGTAACTGAAGCTTTCTTT.

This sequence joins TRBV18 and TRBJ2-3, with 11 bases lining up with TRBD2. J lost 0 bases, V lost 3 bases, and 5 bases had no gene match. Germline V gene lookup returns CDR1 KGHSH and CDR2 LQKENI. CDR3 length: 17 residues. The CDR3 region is CASSPPLAGGSTDTQYF. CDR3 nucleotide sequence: TGTGCCAGCTCACCTCCGTTAGCGGGAGGGAGCACAGATACGCAGTATTTT.

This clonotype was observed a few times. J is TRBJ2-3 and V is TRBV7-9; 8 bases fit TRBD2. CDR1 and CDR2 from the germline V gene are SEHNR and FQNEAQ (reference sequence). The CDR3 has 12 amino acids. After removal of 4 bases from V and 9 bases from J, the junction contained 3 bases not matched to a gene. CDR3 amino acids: CASSSRGGTQYF. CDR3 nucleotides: TGTGCCAGCAGCTCACGGGGGGGGACGCAGTATTTT.

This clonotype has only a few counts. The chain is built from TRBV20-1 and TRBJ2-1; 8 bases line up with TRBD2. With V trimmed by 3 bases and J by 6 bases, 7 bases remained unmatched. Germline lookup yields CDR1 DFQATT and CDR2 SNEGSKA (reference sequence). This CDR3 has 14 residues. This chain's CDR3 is CSASMGLVLNEQFF. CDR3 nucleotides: TGCAGTGCTAGTATGGGACTAGTACTCAATGAGCAGTTCTTC.

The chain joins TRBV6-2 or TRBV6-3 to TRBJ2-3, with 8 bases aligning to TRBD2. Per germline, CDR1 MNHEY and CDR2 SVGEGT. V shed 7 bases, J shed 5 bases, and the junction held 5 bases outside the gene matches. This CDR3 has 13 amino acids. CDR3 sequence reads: CASMQLAGDTQYF. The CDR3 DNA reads TGTGCCAGCATGCAGCTAGCGGGAGATACGCAGTATTTT.

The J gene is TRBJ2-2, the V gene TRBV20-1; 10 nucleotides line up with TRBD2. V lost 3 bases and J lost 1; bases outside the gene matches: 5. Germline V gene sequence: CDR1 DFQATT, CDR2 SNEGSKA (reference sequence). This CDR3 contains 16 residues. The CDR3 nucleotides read TGCAGTGCTAGCCGTAGCGGGGGGTTGAACACCGGGGAGCTGTTTTTT. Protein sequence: CSASRSGGLNTGELFF.

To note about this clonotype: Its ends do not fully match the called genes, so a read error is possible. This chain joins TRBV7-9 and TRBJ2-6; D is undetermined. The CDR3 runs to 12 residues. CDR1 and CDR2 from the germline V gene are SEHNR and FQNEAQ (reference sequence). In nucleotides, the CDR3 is TGTGCCAGCAGCTTTGGGGTCAACGTCCTGACTTTC. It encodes CASSFGVNVLTF.

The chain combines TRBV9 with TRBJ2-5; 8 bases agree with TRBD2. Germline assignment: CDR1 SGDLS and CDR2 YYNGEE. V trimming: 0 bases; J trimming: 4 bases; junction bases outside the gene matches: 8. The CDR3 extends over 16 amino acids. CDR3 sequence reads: CASSVADGGAAETQYF. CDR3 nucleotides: TGTGCCAGCAGCGTAGCTGACGGGGGGGCCGCAGAGACCCAGTACTTC.

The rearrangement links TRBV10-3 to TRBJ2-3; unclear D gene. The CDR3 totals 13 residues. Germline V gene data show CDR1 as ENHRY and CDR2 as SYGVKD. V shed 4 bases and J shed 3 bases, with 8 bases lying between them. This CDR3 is CAISAPSTDTQYF. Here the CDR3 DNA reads TGTGCCATCAGTGCCCCTAGTACAGATACGCAGTATTTT.

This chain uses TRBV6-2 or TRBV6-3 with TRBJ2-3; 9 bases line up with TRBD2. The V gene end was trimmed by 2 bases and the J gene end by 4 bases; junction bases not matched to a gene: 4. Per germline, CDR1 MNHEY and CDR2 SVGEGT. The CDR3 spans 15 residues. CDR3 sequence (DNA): TGTGCCAGCAGTTACGAGAGACTAGCGGCAGATACGCAGTATTTT. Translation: CASSYERLAADTQYF.

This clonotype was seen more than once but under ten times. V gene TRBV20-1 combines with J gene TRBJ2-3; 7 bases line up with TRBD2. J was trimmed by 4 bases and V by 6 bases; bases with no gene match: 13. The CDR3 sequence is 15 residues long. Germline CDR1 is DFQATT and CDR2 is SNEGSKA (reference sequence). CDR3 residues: CSAVGGGPSSDTQYF. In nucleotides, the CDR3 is TGCAGTGCCGTGGGGGGAGGGCCTTCCTCAGATACGCAGTATTTT.

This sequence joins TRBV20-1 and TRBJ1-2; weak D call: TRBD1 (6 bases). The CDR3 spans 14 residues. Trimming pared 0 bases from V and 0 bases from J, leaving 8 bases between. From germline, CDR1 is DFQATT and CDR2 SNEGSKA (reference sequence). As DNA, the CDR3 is TGCAGTGCTAGAGAAGGGACAACTAACTATGGCTACACCTTC. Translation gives CSAREGTTNYGYTF.

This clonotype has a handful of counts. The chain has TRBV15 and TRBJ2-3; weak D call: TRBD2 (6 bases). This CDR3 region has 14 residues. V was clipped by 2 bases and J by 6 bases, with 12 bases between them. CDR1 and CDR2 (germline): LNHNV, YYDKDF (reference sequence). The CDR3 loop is CATSRLGGTDTQYF. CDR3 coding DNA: TGTGCCACCAGCAGACTCGGGGGAACCGATACGCAGTATTTT.

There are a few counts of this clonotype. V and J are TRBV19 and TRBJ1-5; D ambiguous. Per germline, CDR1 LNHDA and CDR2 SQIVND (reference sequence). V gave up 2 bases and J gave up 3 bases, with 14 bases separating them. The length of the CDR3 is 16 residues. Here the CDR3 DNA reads TGTGCCAGTAGTATAATAGGGCTGAAGCCCAATCAGCCCCAGCATTTT. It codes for CASSIIGLKPNQPQHF.

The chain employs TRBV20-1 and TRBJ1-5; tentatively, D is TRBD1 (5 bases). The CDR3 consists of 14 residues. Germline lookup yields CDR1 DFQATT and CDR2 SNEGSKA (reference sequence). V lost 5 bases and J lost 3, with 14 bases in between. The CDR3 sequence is CSALFRGANQPQHF. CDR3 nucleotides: TGCAGTGCTTTATTTCGGGGCGCCAATCAGCCCCAGCATTTT.